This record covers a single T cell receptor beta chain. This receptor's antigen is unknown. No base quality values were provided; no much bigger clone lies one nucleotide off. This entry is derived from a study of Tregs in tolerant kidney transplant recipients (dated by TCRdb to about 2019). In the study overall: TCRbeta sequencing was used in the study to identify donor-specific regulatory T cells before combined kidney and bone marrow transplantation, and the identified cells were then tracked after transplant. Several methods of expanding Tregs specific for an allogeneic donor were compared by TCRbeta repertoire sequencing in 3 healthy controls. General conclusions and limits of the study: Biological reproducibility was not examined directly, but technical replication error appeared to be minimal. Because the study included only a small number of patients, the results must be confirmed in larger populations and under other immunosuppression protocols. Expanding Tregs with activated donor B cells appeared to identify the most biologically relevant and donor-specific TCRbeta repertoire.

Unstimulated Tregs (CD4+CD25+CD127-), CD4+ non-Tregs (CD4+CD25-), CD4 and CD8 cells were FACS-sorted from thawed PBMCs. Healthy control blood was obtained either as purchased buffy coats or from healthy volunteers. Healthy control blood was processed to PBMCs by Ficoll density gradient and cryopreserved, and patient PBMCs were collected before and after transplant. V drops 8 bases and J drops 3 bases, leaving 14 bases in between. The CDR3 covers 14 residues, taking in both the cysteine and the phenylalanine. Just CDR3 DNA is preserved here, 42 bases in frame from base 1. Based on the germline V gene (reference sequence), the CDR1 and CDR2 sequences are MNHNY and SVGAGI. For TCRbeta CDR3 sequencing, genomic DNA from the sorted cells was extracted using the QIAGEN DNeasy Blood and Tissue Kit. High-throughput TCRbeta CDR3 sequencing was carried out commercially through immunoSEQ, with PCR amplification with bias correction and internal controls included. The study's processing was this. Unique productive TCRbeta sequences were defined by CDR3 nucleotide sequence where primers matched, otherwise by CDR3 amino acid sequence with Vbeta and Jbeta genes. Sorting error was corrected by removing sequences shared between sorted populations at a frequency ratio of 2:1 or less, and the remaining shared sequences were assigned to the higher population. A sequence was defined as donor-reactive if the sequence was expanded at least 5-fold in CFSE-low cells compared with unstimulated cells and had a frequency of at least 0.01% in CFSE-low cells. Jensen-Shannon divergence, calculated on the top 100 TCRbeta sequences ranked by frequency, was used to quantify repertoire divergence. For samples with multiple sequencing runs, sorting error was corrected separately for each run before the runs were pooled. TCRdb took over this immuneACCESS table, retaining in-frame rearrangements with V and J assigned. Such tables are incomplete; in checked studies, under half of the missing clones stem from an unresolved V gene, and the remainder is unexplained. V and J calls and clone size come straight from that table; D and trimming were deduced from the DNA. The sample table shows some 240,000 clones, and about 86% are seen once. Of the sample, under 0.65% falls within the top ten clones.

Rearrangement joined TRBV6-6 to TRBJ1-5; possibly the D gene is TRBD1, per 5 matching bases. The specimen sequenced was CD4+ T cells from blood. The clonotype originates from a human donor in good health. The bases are TGTGCCAGCCGTGGGGCAGGGTCCAATCAGCCCCAGCATTTT. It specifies CASRGAGSNQPQHF.